This T cell receptor beta chain was captured by sequencing in a study of cytomegalovirus exposure and HLA in healthy donors. The study ran its PCR with 60 Vbeta and 13 Jbeta primers. Method: immunoSEQ multiplex PCR; TCRdb's copy keeps in-frame clones and lacks some. The table records some 270,000 clones, 80% to 95% of them present only once. Study-level findings and limits: The dataset shows that most TCR sequences were rare, while some public TCRs occurred in many donors.

As to this clone: Its target is unknown.

V trimming: 3 bases; J trimming: 3 bases; junction bases outside the gene matches: 6. The germline CDR1 and CDR2 sequences are PRHDT and FYEKMQ (reference sequence). The CDR3 extends over 16 amino acids. The sequencing sample was made of PBMCs. This TCR derives from a girl aged 2 to 10 in good health and CMV-seronegative. The chain employs TRBV13 and TRBJ2-1, with 9 bases that match TRBD2. In DNA form, the CDR3 reads TGTGCCAGCAGCTTTACCCTAGCGGGAATCTACAATGAGCAGTTCTTC. Translated, it gives CASSFTLAGIYNEQFF.